This T cell receptor beta chain was recorded in a study of T-cell memory formation after mild COVID-19. Overall study findings and caveats: Clones contracting across day 15 to 85 had a balanced CD4/CD8 profile; later expanding clones leaned CD4+.

A few counts support this clonotype. Its antigen is currently unknown. The TCR alpha and TCR beta cDNA libraries, bearing sample barcodes and UMIs, were generated by 5'RACE using constant-segment primers. TCRdb reprocessed the 5' RACE reads via MiXCR and lists one record per CDR3 protein. Of tens of thousands of distinct CDR3 sequences listed, roughly an eighth were seen once; the top ten hold roughly a quarter. The germline V gene encodes CDR1 SGHAT and CDR2 FQNNGV. This CDR3 has 14 amino acids. The trim removed 5 bases at V and 4 bases at J, leaving 2 bases unmatched. The receptor's source is a man aged 18 to 30 who had mild COVID-19 (a few samples of this study predate the infection). Cell type and time point are not known. Material: PBMCs or a T cell subset sorted from them (not recorded which). The chain has TRBV11-2 and TRBJ2-7; 13 bases match TRBD2. The CDR3 spells CASSPGLAGYEQYV. The CDR3 nucleotides read TGTGCCAGCAGCCCGGGACTAGCGGGGTACGAGCAGTACGTC.